Here is one TCR beta chain with its context. J lost 3 bases, V lost 3 bases, and 3 bases had no gene match. Germline V gives CDR1 LNHDA, CDR2 SQIVND (reference sequence). The CDR3 contains 14 residues. Generated by immunoSEQ multiplex PCR, the TCRdb table keeps only in-frame clones and is missing some. The data show about 1.9 million clones, 93% seen once. Only CD45RO-negative cells positively selected for CCR7 counted as naive CD8 cells, so terminally differentiated effector memory CD45RA+ cells were excluded. The sample originates from a study of shared clonotypes between healthy human individuals. This receptor was identified in a man younger than 30 in good health. Some clones in this sample may be carry-over from other donors' samples. Sequencing was done on a sample of naive CD8+ T cells from PBMCs. The chain has TRBV19 and TRBJ2-7; 9 positions agree with TRBD1. Here the CDR3 DNA reads TGTGCCAGTAGTATCCGACAGGGGGTCTACGAGCAGTACTTC. It is translated as CASSIRQGVYEQYF.